This TCR beta chain was sequenced for a study of T cell responses to AZD1222 COVID-19 vaccine. Here immunoSEQ multiplex PCR was the method, and the copy in TCRdb shows in-frame clones only, minus some. The table shows over 70,000 clones, with roughly 85% occurring only once. V was clipped by 0 bases and J by 2 bases, with 13 bases between them. Germline V gene data show CDR1 as GTSNPN and CDR2 as SVGIG (reference sequence). CDR3 size: 15 residues. The chain recombines TRBV30 with TRBJ2-5, with D possibly TRBD2 on 6 matching bases. The clonotype originates from an adult in good health. The sequencing here drew on peripheral blood, taken on day 0 of AZD1222 vaccination. The CDR3 nucleotides read TGTGCCTGGAGTGTAGCGGGCGGGGCTCAAGAGACCCAGTACTTC. It codes for CAWSVAGGAQETQYF.